Sequencing of this T cell receptor (beta chain) was carried out in a study of blood T cell repertoires in COVID-19. The ends were cut back, 4 bases at V and 7 bases at J, with 8 bases in the middle. This CDR3 has 13 residues. Germline V gene sequence: CDR1 SEHNR, CDR2 FQNEAQ (reference sequence). Libraries were prepared by immunoSEQ multiplex PCR; TCRdb keeps only in-frame clonotypes and omits some of them. The repertoire holds under 350,000 clones, with about nine tenths as singletons. A few counts support this clone. Source material: peripheral blood. This chain connects TRBV7-9 to TRBJ1-6; no clear D gene. The clonotype comes from a man aged 50-60 years with acute or convalescent COVID-19. The CDR3 nucleotides are TGTGCCAGCAGCTCTGTACTGAATTCACCCCTCCACTTT. Translated, it gives CASSSVLNSPLHF. Variable domain in full (rest from reference TRBV7-9 and TRBJ1-6): DTGVSQNPRHKITKRGQNVTFRCDPISEHNRLYWYRQTLGQGPEFLTYFQNEAQLEKSRLLSDRFSAERPKGSFSTLEIQRTEQGDSAMYLCASSSVLNSPLHFGNGTRLTVT.